The text below deals with one T cell receptor beta chain. Its antigen is unidentified. The PCR made use of 60 Vbeta and 13 Jbeta primers. Original data processing: A later analysis tallied some 80 million unique TCR beta chains, around 10 million of them shared. Sequenced by immunoSEQ multiplex PCR; TCRdb stores in-frame clones only, minus some. The V and J calls and clone size are taken from that table; D and trimming were inferred from the DNA. This sample has approximately 120,000 clones, with 74% found just once. This entry is derived from a study of cytomegalovirus exposure and HLA in healthy donors. Findings and caveats of the study: A later analysis reportedly found fewer N-insertions in an Asian-associated ancestry cluster than the approximately 730-donor mean. A previous analysis found most TCR beta V segments productive roughly 87% or roughly 30% of the time.

CDR1 SGHDT and CDR2 YYEEEE come from the germline V gene. The CDR3 contains 15 residues. Trimming removed 2 bases from V and 5 bases from J, with 13 bases in between. The chain is built from TRBV5-6 and TRBJ2-2, with D possibly TRBD1 on 5 matching bases. The origin of this receptor is a human donor in good health. The specimen was PBMCs. In DNA form, the CDR3 reads TGTGCCAGCAGCTTCGTGGCAGGGTCTACCGGGGAGCTGTTTTTT. Its protein is CASSFVAGSTGELFF.